These 17 T cell receptor beta chains were sequenced from one sample in a study of T cells in Graves' hyperthyroidism and ophthalmopathy. Amplification of TCR beta CDR3 regions was performed using RNA transcripts as template. HTBI primers were the set used in a first-round RT-PCR of the TCR CDR3. TCRdb itself ran the multiplex PCR reads through MiXCR, one entry per CDR3 protein. This table has about 98,000 distinct CDR3 sequences, approximately 42% appearing once. The sample consisted of peripheral blood or thyroid tissue (not recorded which). Receptor source: a woman aged 25-40 years with Graves' hyperthyroidism.

This chain joins TRBV2 and TRBJ2-5, with D unclear. CDR1 is SNHLY, CDR2 FYNNEI, per germline. This CDR3 contains 16 residues. The ends were cut back, 5 bases at V and 5 bases at J, with 21 bases in the middle. In DNA, the CDR3 is TGTGCCAGCAGTCCCCTCCGGGCCCGAGCACGGGAGACCCAGTACTTC. This gives the protein CASSPLRARARETQYF.

This clonotype was picked up many times. J is TRBJ2-2 and V is TRBV28; weak D call: TRBD2 (5 bases). From germline, CDR1 is MDHEN and CDR2 SYDVKM. The ends were cut back, 6 bases at V and 5 bases at J, with 19 bases in the middle. This CDR3 is 16 amino acids long. The CDR3 loop reads CASSALGGWGTGELFF. CDR3 in DNA: TGTGCCAGCAGCGCCCTTGGAGGTTGGGGAACCGGGGAGCTGTTTTTT.

This clonotype showed up many times. The V call is TRBV2, the J call TRBJ2-5; D possibly corresponds to TRBD2 (6 bases). CDR1 and CDR2 from the germline V gene are SNHLY and FYNNEI. The CDR3 is 13 residues long. Trimming took 6 bases from V and 1 from J, leaving 9 bases between them. CDR3 nucleotide sequence: TGTGCCAGCAGGGAGGGCCCCCAAGAGACCCAGTACTTC. The encoded protein is CASREGPQETQYF.

This chain joins TRBV7-6 and TRBJ1-1; D gene unclear. Germline loops: CDR1 SGHVS, CDR2 FNYEAQ. V dropped 0 bases and J dropped 5 bases, with 7 bases sitting between them. This CDR3 region has 13 residues. In DNA, the CDR3 is TGTGCCAGCAGCTTAGCCGGGTGGACTGAAGCTTTCTTT. Protein: CASSLAGWTEAFF.

At least ten counts were recorded for this clonotype. The chain joins TRBV6-6 to TRBJ1-2, with a possible D match to TRBD1 (5 bases). The V gene lost 4 bases and the J gene lost 4 bases, with 16 bases spanning the gap. Germline V lookup: CDR1 MNHNY, CDR2 SVGAGI (reference sequence). This CDR3 region has 15 residues. CDR3 protein: CASSSHLRELYGYTF. In DNA, the CDR3 is TGTGCCAGCAGTTCTCACCTCAGGGAGCTCTATGGCTACACCTTC.

The chain links TRBV12-3 or TRBV12-4 to TRBJ2-7; 7 positions match TRBD2. V shed 6 bases, J shed 2 bases, and the junction held 10 bases outside the gene matches. This CDR3 has 15 amino acids. The CDR3 sequence: CASSLNQGGPYEQYF. CDR3 DNA: TGTGCCAGCAGCTTAAATCAGGGAGGGCCCTACGAGCAGTACTTC.

This rearrangement joins TRBV15 to TRBJ1-5; 9 bases are a match to TRBD1. Unmatched junction bases numbered 4, after V lost 3 bases and J lost 4 bases. Per germline, CDR1 LNHNV and CDR2 YYDKDF (reference sequence). This CDR3 comprises 15 residues. The CDR3 bases are TGTGCCACCAGCAGGCCCGACAGGGGGAATCAGCCCCAGCATTTT. It is translated as CATSRPDRGNQPQHF.

The CDR3 sequence: CATSRPRDSFYNSPLHF. DNA for the CDR3: TGTGCCACCAGCCGGCCCCGCGACTCTTTCTATAATTCACCCCTCCACTTT. This chain connects TRBV24-1 to TRBJ1-6; D uncertain. V dropped 7 bases and J dropped 3 bases, with 18 bases sitting between them. The germline gives CDR1 KGHDR, CDR2 SFDVKD. The CDR3 has 17 residues.

This clonotype was seen repeatedly, ten times or more. V is TRBV19 and J is TRBJ2-7; unclear D gene. CDR3 length: 14 amino acids. Trimming pared 6 bases from V and 7 bases from J, leaving 19 bases between. Germline loops: CDR1 LNHDA, CDR2 SQIVND (reference sequence). The CDR3 reads CASSPLLEPVEQYF. CDR3 coding DNA: TGTGCCAGTAGCCCTTTGTTGGAGCCGGTGGAGCAGTACTTC.

This clonotype was picked up many times. The rearrangement joins TRBV11-2 to TRBJ1-5, with D possibly being TRBD1 (6 bases). The V and J ends lost 3 bases and 2 bases respectively, with 11 bases between them. Germline V gene lookup returns CDR1 SGHAT and CDR2 FQNNGV. The CDR3 totals 15 residues. The CDR3, as DNA: TGTGCCAGCAGCTTGCTACAGGGCCGCAATCAGCCCCAGCATTTT. Its translation is CASSLLQGRNQPQHF.

The chain has TRBV2 and TRBJ2-7; the D is unclear. This CDR3 has 12 residues. In germline, CDR1 is SNHLY, CDR2 FYNNEI. The CDR3 is CVSSEQNYEQYF. For the CDR3, the DNA is TGTGTTAGCAGTGAGCAAAACTACGAGCAGTACTTC.

For this clonotype: The missing conserved phenylalanine or tryptophan at the end of this CDR3 makes a read error likely. The CDR3 nucleotides read TGTGCCAGCAGCCCATCACAGGATCCTCCCTCGGAAAAACTGTTTCTT. The encoded protein is CASSPSQDPPSEKLFL. This rearrangement joins TRBV4-2 to TRBJ1-4; the D gene is possibly TRBD1 (5 bases). The CDR3 runs to 16 residues. Germline lookup yields CDR1 LGHNA and CDR2 YNFKEQ. Trimming shortened V by 4 bases and J by 8 bases, and 20 bases separated the two germline ends.

This clonotype was counted at least ten times. The chain recombines TRBV7-8 with TRBJ2-3, with D perhaps TRBD1 or TRBD2 (5 bases each). V lost 1 base, J lost 2 bases, and 10 bases lay in between. The CDR3 contains 15 residues. Germline CDR1 is SGHVS and CDR2 is FQNEAQ. As DNA, the CDR3 is TGTGCCAGCAGCTTAGGGGACGGCACCACAGATACGCAGTATTTT. This encodes CASSLGDGTTDTQYF.

V and J are TRBV10-1 and TRBJ2-7; TRBD2 agrees at 7 bases. J lost 3 bases, V lost 8 bases, and 1 base had no gene match. Germline CDR1 is WNHNN and CDR2 is SYGVQD (reference sequence). This CDR3 region has 11 residues. This CDR3 reads CASSSGYEQYF. The CDR3 DNA reads TGCGCCAGCTCTAGCGGCTACGAGCAGTACTTC.

This chain links TRBV2 with TRBJ2-7, with D unclear. Looked up from germline, CDR1 is SNHLY and CDR2 is FYNNEI. The length of the CDR3 is 12 residues. V dropped 6 bases and J dropped 1 base, with 7 bases sitting between them. This CDR3 is CASSGPSYEQYF. The CDR3 region has the DNA TGTGCCAGCAGCGGGCCGTCCTACGAGCAGTACTTC.

About this clonotype: Just one base apart from a much larger clone, this may be a read error. The genes are TRBV28 and TRBJ1-1; D gene unclear. The CDR3 runs to 12 residues. Germline CDR1 MDHEN, CDR2 SYDVKM. CDR3 protein: CAGSLHPQTFFF. CDR3 bases: TGTGCCGGCAGTTTACACCCTCAAACCTTTTTCTTT.

This clonotype was recorded many times. The chain combines TRBV27 with TRBJ1-2, with D hard to call. Between the trimmed V and J ends, which lost 8 bases and 1 base, there was a span of 14 bases. Germline V CDR1 and CDR2: MNHEY, SMNVEV (reference sequence). The CDR3 has 14 amino acids. In nucleotides, the CDR3 is TGTGCCAGCTCCCCGTCTTGGGGTAACTATGGCTACACCTTC. Its translation is CASSPSWGNYGYTF.